This TCR beta chain was documented in a study of T cells after posttransplantation cyclophosphamide. Study observations and caveats: Later post-transplant blood repertoires were often dominated by donor CD8+ memory clones. After PTCy, TRB diversity resembled that of CNI/methotrexate controls. Blood and skin or GI T cell repertoires showed limited TRB overlap.

In regard to this clone: Its antigen is currently unknown.

Clones were read by immunoSEQ multiplex PCR, and TCRdb kept only the in-frame ones, dropping some. There are 1,500 to 2,000 clones in the sample; less than 75% occur only once, and around 14% lies in the top ten. This CDR3 is 16 amino acids long. The germline gives CDR1 LGHNA, CDR2 YSLEER. V lost 3 bases to trimming and J lost 6 bases; unmatched junction nucleotides: 11. Busulfan-fludarabine conditioning, marrow transplant, and cyclophosphamide on days +3 and +4 were administered. The material sequenced was CD4+ T cells sorted from blood, taken after allogeneic stem cell transplant with posttransplant cyclophosphamide. The chain has TRBV4-3 and TRBJ2-7; 10 bases line up with TRBD1. This clonotype was sampled from a female patient in her sixties who received an allogeneic stem cell transplant from a related donor and was CMV-positive. Among the T cells, some may be from the graft donor. The CDR3 DNA follows: TGCGCCAGCAGCCAGGTCTCGGGACAGGGGCCAGGCGAGCAGTACTTC. It specifies CASSQVSGQGPGEQYF.